A single sample is the source of the 12 T cell receptor beta chains below, sequenced in a study of T cells in Graves' hyperthyroidism and ophthalmopathy. The CDR3 regions of TCR beta were amplified from RNA transcripts. HTBI primers were employed in a first-round RT-PCR of the TCR CDR3. MiXCR, applied by TCRdb to the multiplex PCR reads, yields one record per CDR3 protein. The sample yields a few hundred thousand distinct CDR3 sequences, approximately 15% seen once. The sample comprised blood. Every receptor here comes from a woman aged 40-49 years with Graves' hyperthyroidism.

This clonotype occurred many times. The rearrangement links TRBV7-9 to TRBJ2-7; 9 bases align to TRBD2. Germline CDR1 and CDR2: SEHNR and FQNEAQ (reference sequence). V shed 5 bases and J 3 bases; nucleotides not matched to a gene: 14. The CDR3 totals 17 residues. The CDR3 bases are TGTGCCAGCAGCCCCCCCCCAGGCGGGAGGGCCGACTACGAGCAGTACTTC. Translation gives CASSPPPGGRADYEQYF.

A few counts support this clonotype. This rearrangement joins TRBV14 to TRBJ2-5; tentatively, D is TRBD1 (6 bases). The CDR3 length is 14 residues. The V gene lost 3 bases and the J gene lost 4 bases, with 12 bases spanning the gap. Germline V gives CDR1 SGHDN, CDR2 FVKESK. The CDR3 bases are TGTGCCAGCAGCCAGTCAGGGGTAGGAGAGACCCAGTACTTC. This translates into CASSQSGVGETQYF.

This clonotype showed up many times. V gene TRBV2 combines with J gene TRBJ2-1, with a weak D call TRBD2 (6 bases). V shed 6 bases and J shed 1 base, with 13 bases lying between them. The CDR3 runs 15 residues. The V gene's germline CDR1 is SNHLY and CDR2 FYNNEI. CDR3 DNA: TGTGCCAGCAGCCCCGGAGGGCCGTCCTACAATGAGCAGTTCTTC. It encodes CASSPGGPSYNEQFF.

The sample holds many counts of this clonotype. The CDR3 DNA reads TGCGCCAGCAGCTTGGATGATGAAACAAGACGGTTCGATGAGCAGTTCTTC. Residues: CASSLDDETRRFDEQFF. The chain combines TRBV5-1 with TRBJ2-1; D remains unclear. V gave up 0 bases and J gave up 8 bases, with 21 bases separating them. CDR1 and CDR2 (germline): SGHRS, YFSETQ. The CDR3 runs 17 residues. The variable domain in full, completed from reference TRBV5-1 and TRBJ2-1, reads KAGVTQTPRYLIKTRGQQVTLSCSPISGHRSVSWYQQTPGQGLQFLFEYFSETQRNKGNFPGRFSGRQFSNSRSEMNVSTLELGDSALYLCASSLDDETRRFDEQFFGPGTRLTVL.

This clonotype was recorded at least ten times. This chain links TRBV20-1 with TRBJ1-1; D is unclear. The CDR3 runs 12 residues. Trimming pared 3 bases from V and 5 bases from J, leaving 10 bases between. From germline, CDR1 is DFQATT and CDR2 SNEGSKA (reference sequence). The CDR3 spells CSARIGRTEAFF. CDR3 in DNA: TGCAGTGCTAGGATAGGGCGGACTGAAGCTTTCTTT.

This rearrangement joins TRBV12-3 or TRBV12-4 to TRBJ2-5; 9 bases map to TRBD1. The V segment lost 6 bases and the J segment 3 bases; nucleotides outside the gene matches: 5. The CDR3 runs to 14 residues. The CDR3 DNA reads as TGTGCCAGCAGATTGACAGGGGGGGAAGAGACCCAGTACTTC. Protein: CASRLTGGEETQYF.

This clonotype showed up just a few times. The gene calls are TRBV29-1 and TRBJ2-5; TRBD1 aligns across 7 bases. The ends lost 7 bases at V and 0 bases at J; junction bases unmatched: 5. The CDR3 loop spans 13 amino acids. Germline CDR1 is SQVTM and CDR2 is ANQGSEA. CDR3 nucleotide sequence: TGCAGCGCCAGGGACAGCCACCAAGAGACCCAGTACTTC. It encodes CSARDSHQETQYF.

This clonotype was seen a handful of times. The junction does not match germline at one end; this may be a read error. The V call is TRBV4-1, the J call TRBJ2-3, with 9 bases that match TRBD2. Per the germline V gene, CDR1 is MGHRA and CDR2 is YSYEKL. The CDR3 consists of 14 residues. The CDR3 reads CASSLAGVEDTLYF. CDR3 DNA: TGCGCCAGCAGTTTAGCGGGAGTAGAAGATACGCTGTATTTT.

This clonotype appeared many times. This chain links TRBV7-3 with TRBJ2-1; 7 bases line up with TRBD1. The CDR3 sequence is 16 residues long. CDR1 and CDR2 from the germline V gene are SGHTA and FQGTGA. J was trimmed by 2 bases and V by 5 bases; bases with no gene match: 9. The CDR3 is CASSPSQDRTYNEQFF. CDR3 DNA: TGTGCCAGCAGCCCCTCCCAGGACAGGACCTACAATGAGCAGTTCTTC.

Details on this clonotype: Just one base apart from a much larger clone, this may be a read error. The chain uses TRBV5-1 and TRBJ2-7, with D tentatively TRBD1 or TRBD2 (6 bases each). V gave up 1 base and J gave up 5 bases, with 16 bases separating them. CDR3 length: 15 amino acids. Per germline, CDR1 SGHRS and CDR2 YFSETQ. The DNA for the CDR3 is TGCGCCAGCAGCTTGACGGGGGACACGATCCACGAGCAGTACTTC. This gives the protein CASSLTGDTIHEQYF.

The V gene is TRBV9, the J gene TRBJ2-2; a possible D gene is TRBD1 (5 bases). Trimming removed 0 bases from V and 5 bases from J, with 14 bases in between. The CDR3 runs 16 residues. CDR1 and CDR2 from the germline V gene are SGDLS and YYNGEE. DNA of the CDR3: TGTGCCAGCAGCGTAGTAGACAGTAGAACTACCGGGGAGCTGTTTTTT. It codes for CASSVVDSRTTGELFF. The full variable domain, completed using reference TRBV9 and TRBJ2-2, is DSGVTQTPKHLITATGQRVTLRCSPRSGDLSVYWYQQSLDQGLQFLIQYYNGEERAKGNILERFSAQQFPDLHSELNLSSLELGDSALYFCASSVVDSRTTGELFFGEGSRLTVL.

This clonotype occurred many times. The rearrangement uses TRBV2 and TRBJ1-1, with D maybe TRBD1 (6 bases). The CDR3 totals 15 residues. Germline V gives CDR1 SNHLY, CDR2 FYNNEI. V lost 4 bases to trimming and J lost 4 bases, with 16 bases between them. CDR3 DNA sequence: TGTGCCAGCAGTGCACTAACAGGGATGGGCACTGAAGCTTTCTTT. Encoded protein: CASSALTGMGTEAFF.